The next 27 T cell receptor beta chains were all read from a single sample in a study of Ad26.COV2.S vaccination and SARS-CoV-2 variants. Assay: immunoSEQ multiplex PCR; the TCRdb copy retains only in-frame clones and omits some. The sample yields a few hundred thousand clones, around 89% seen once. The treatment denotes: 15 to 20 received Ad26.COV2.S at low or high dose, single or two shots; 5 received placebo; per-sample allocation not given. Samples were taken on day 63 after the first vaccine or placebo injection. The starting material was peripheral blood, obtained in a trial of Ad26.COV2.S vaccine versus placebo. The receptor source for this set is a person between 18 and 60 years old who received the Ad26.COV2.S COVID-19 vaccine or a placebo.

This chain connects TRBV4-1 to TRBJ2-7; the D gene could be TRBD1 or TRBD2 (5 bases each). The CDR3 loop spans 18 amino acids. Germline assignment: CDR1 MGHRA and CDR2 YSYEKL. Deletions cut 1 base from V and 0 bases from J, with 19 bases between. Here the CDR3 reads CASSQGHLPRGDSYEQYF. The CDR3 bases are TGCGCCAGCAGCCAAGGGCACTTACCCCGGGGCGACTCCTACGAGCAGTACTTC.

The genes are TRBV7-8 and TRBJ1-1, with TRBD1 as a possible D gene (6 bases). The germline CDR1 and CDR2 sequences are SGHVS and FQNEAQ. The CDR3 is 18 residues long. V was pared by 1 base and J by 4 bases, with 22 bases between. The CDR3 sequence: CASSLVTLGARGGTEAFF. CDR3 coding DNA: TGTGCCAGCAGCTTAGTGACTCTGGGGGCCAGAGGGGGCACTGAAGCTTTCTTT.

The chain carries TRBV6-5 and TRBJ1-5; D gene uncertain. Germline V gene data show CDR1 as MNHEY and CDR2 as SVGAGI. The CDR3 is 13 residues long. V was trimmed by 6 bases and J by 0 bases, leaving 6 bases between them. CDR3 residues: CASRDISNQPQHF. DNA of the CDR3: TGTGCCAGCAGGGATATTAGCAATCAGCCCCAGCATTTT.

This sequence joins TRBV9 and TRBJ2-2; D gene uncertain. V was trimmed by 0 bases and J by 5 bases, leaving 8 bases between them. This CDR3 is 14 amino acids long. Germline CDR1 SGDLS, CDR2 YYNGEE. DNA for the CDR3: TGTGCCAGCAGCGTAGGCACCTCAACCGGGGAGCTGTTTTTT. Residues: CASSVGTSTGELFF.

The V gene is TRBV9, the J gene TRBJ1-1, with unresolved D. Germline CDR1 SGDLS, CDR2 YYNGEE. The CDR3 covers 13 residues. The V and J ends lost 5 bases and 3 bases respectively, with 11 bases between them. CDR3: CASSSGGYTEAFF. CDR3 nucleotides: TGTGCCAGCAGTTCCGGAGGATACACTGAAGCTTTCTTT. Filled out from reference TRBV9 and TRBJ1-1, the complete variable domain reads DSGVTQTPKHLITATGQRVTLRCSPRSGDLSVYWYQQSLDQGLQFLIQYYNGEERAKGNILERFSAQQFPDLHSELNLSSLELGDSALYFCASSSGGYTEAFFGQGTRLTVV.

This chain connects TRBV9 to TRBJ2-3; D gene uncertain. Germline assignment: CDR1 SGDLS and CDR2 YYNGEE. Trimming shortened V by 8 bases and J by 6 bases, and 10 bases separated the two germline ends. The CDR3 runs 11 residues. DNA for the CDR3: TGTGCCAGTTCCCTAGGCGATACGCAGTATTTT. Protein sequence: CASSLGDTQYF. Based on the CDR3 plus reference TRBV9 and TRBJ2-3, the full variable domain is DSGVTQTPKHLITATGQRVTLRCSPRSGDLSVYWYQQSLDQGLQFLIQYYNGEERAKGNILERFSAQQFPDLHSELNLSSLELGDSALYFCASSLGDTQYFGPGTRLTVL.

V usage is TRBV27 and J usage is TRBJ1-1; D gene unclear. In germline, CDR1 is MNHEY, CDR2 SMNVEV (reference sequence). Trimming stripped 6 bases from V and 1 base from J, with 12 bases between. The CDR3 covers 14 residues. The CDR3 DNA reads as TGTGCCAGCAGCCCCCTCGTCCCGAACACTGAAGCTTTCTTT. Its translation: CASSPLVPNTEAFF.

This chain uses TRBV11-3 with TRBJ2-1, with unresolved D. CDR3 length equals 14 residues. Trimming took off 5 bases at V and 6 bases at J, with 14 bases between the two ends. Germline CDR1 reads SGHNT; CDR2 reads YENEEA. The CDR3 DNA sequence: TGTGCCAGCAGCCCGGTCGGTGAAACCAATGAGCAGTTCTTC. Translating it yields CASSPVGETNEQFF.

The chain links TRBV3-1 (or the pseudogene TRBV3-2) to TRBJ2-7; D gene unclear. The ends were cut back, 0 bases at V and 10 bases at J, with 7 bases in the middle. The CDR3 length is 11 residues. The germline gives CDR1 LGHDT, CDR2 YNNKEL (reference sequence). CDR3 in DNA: TGTGCCAGCAGCCAAGACCAGAAACAGTACTTC. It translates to CASSQDQKQYF.

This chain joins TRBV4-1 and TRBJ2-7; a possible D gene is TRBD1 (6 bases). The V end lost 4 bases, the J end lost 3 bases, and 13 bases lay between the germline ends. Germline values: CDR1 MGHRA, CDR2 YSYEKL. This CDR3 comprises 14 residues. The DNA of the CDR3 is TGCGCCAGCAGCCCGACGACAGGCCGCTACGAGCAGTACTTC. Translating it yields CASSPTTGRYEQYF.

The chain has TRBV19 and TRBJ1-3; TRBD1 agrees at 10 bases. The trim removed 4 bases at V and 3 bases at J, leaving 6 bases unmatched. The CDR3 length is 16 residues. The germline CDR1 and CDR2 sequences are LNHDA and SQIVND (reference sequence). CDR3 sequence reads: CASSRAGTGVGNTIYF. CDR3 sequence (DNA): TGTGCCAGTAGTAGAGCCGGGACAGGGGTTGGAAACACCATATATTTT. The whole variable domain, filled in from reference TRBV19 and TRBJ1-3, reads DGGITQSPKYLFRKEGQNVTLSCEQNLNHDAMYWYRQDPGQGLRLIYYSQIVNDFQKGDIAEGYSVSREKKESFPLTVTSAQKNPTAFYLCASSRAGTGVGNTIYFGEGSWLTVV.

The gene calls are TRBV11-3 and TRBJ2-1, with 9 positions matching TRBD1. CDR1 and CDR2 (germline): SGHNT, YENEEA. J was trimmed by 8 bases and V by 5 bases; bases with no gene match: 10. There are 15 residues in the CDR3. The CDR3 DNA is TGTGCCAGCAGCGGGGGGACAGGGAGTATCGATGAGCAGTTCTTC. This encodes CASSGGTGSIDEQFF.

The CDR3 sequence: CASSSGFSEQFF. In DNA, the CDR3 is TGTGCCAGCAGTTCGGGATTTAGTGAGCAGTTCTTC. This chain joins TRBV12-3 or TRBV12-4 and TRBJ2-1; weak D call: TRBD2 (5 bases). Trimming removed 4 bases at V and 9 bases at J, with 10 bases between. The CDR3 spans 12 residues.

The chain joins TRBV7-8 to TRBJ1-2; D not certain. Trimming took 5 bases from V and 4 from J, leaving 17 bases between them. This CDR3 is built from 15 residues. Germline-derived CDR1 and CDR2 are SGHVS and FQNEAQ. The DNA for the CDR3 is TGTGCCAGCAGCGCGCAGAGGGTGTTTTCCTATGGCTACACCTTC. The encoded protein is CASSAQRVFSYGYTF.

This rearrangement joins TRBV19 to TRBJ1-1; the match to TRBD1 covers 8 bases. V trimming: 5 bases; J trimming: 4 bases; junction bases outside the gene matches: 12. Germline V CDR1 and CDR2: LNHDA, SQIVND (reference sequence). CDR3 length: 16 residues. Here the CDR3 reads CASSAITGGGATEAFF. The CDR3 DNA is TGTGCCAGTAGTGCGATAACAGGGGGGGGAGCCACTGAAGCTTTCTTT.

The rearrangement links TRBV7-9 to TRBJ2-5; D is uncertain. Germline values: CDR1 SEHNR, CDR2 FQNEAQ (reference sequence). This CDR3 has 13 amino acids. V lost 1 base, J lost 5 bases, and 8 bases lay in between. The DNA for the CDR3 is TGTGCCAGCAGCTTAGAGCTACTGGAGACCCAGTACTTC. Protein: CASSLELLETQYF.

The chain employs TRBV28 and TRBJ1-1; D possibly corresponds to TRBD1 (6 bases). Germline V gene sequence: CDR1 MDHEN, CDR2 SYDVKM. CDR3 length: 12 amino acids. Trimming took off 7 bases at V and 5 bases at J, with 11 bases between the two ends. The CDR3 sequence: CASKIDRTEAFF. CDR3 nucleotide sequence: TGTGCCAGCAAGATCGACAGGACTGAAGCTTTCTTT.

The CDR3 is CASSIGQVRRETQYF. The CDR3 DNA follows: TGTGCCAGCAGCATTGGACAGGTTAGGAGGGAGACCCAGTACTTC. This rearrangement joins TRBV9 to TRBJ2-5; 7 positions agree with TRBD1. V lost 4 bases and J lost 5; bases outside the gene matches: 11. The CDR3 totals 15 residues. Germline V CDR1 and CDR2: SGDLS, YYNGEE.

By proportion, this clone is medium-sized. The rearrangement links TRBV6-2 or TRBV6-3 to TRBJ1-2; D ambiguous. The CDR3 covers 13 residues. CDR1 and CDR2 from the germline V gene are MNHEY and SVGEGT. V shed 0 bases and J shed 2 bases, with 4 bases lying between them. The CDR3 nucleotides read TGTGCCAGCAGTTACTCGGACAACTATGGCTACACCTTC. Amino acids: CASSYSDNYGYTF.

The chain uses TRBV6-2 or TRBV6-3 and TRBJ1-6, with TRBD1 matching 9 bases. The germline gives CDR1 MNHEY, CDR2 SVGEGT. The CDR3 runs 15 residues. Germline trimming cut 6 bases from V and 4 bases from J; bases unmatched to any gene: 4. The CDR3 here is CASSAGTGYNSPLHF. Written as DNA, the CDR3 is TGTGCCAGCAGCGCCGGGACAGGGTATAATTCACCCCTCCACTTT.

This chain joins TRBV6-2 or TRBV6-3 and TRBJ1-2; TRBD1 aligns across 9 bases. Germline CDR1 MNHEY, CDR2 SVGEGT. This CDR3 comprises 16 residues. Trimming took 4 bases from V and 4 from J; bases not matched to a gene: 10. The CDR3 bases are TGTGCCAGCAGTTTCGACCTTCGGGGACAGGGCTATGGCTACACCTTC. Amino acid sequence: CASSFDLRGQGYGYTF.

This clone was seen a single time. The CDR3 bases are TGTGCCACCAGCAGAGCACTCCGCGGGGAGCTGTTTTTT. It specifies CATSRALRGELFF. The gene calls are TRBV15 and TRBJ2-2; D is unresolved. CDR1 is LNHNV, CDR2 YYDKDF, per germline (reference sequence). This CDR3 is built from 13 residues. The ends were cut back, 1 base at V and 7 bases at J, with 7 bases in the middle.

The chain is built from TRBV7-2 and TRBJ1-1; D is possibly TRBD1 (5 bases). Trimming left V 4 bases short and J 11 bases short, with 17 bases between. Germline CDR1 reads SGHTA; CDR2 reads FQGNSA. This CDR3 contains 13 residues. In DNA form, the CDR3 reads TGTGCCAGCAGCTCCCCGGCGGGGCGGGGGGCTTTCTTT. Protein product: CASSSPAGRGAFF.

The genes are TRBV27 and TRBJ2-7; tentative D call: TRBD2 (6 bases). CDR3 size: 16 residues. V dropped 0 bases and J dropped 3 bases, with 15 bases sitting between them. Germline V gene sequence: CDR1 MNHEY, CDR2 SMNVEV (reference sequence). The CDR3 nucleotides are TGTGCCAGCAGTTTATCAGCGGGCGTGGTGGGCTACGAGCAGTACTTC. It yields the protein CASSLSAGVVGYEQYF.

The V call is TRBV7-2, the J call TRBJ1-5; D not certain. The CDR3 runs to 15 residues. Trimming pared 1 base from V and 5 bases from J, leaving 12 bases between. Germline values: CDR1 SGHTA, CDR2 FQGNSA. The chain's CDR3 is CASSLVVRNDQPQHF. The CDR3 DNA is TGTGCCAGCAGCTTAGTCGTAAGGAACGATCAGCCCCAGCATTTT.

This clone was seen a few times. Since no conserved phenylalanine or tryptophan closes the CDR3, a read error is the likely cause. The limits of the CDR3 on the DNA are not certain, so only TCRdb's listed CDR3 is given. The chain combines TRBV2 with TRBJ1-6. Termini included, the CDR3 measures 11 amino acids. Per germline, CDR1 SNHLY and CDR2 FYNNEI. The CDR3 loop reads CASRVPPPLTL.

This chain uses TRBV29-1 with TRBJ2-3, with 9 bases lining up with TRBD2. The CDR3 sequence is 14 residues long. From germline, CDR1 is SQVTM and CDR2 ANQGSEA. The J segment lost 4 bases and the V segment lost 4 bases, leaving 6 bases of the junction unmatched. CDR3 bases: TGCAGCGTTGTAATCAGCGGGGGGCCAGATACGCAGTATTTT. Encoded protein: CSVVISGGPDTQYF.